Presented here are 9 T cell receptor beta chains from one specimen sequenced in a study of blood T cells in healthy people across ages. The use of a sample-barcoded 5' primer and a J-beta primer mix characterized a second PCR of roughly 7 to 11 cycles. Via MiXCR, TCRdb re-called the 5' RACE reads, giving one row per CDR3 protein. The sample includes 540,000 or so distinct CDR3 sequences, 40% to 55% of them seen just once. The specimen was blood. These receptors originate from a man older than 75 in good health.

V is TRBV4-3 and J is TRBJ2-1; D gene unclear. The CDR3 has 15 amino acids. The V gene lost 0 bases and the J gene lost 6 bases, with 12 bases spanning the gap. Per germline, CDR1 LGHNA and CDR2 YSLEER. This CDR3 reads CASSQDPLPPNEQFF. CDR3 DNA sequence: TGCGCCAGCAGCCAAGATCCCCTTCCCCCCAATGAGCAGTTCTTC.

This clonotype came up a few times. The chain employs TRBV18 and TRBJ1-2; D gene unclear. The CDR3 extends over 15 amino acids. Germline lookup yields CDR1 KGHSH and CDR2 LQKENI. Between the trimmed V and J ends, which lost 6 bases and 6 bases, there was a span of 20 bases. The CDR3 nucleotides are TGTGCCAGCTCTCATAATCCTACAGTGGGGAATGGCTACACCTTC. Translation: CASSHNPTVGNGYTF.

A few counts support this clonotype. V gene TRBV9 combines with J gene TRBJ2-7; D possibly corresponds to TRBD2 (6 bases). CDR3 length: 12 amino acids. V gave up 3 bases and J gave up 3 bases, with 7 bases separating them. Per germline, CDR1 SGDLS and CDR2 YYNGEE. Here the CDR3 DNA reads TGTGCCAGCAGCGGTAGCGGCTACGAGCAGTACTTC. Its protein is CASSGSGYEQYF.

This clonotype was seen once. The J gene is TRBJ2-7, the V gene TRBV20-1; a weak D match, TRBD1 (6 bases). Between the trimmed V and J ends, which lost 5 bases and 4 bases, there was a span of 12 bases. Germline V gene data show CDR1 as DFQATT and CDR2 as SNEGSKA (reference sequence). The CDR3 is 12 residues long. DNA of the CDR3: TGCAGTGCTTACCGGGACACTTACGAGCAGTACTTC. Amino acid sequence: CSAYRDTYEQYF.

This rearrangement joins TRBV5-1 to TRBJ2-5; 7 bases are shared with TRBD2. V trimming: 2 bases; J trimming: 3 bases; junction bases outside the gene matches: 7. Germline lookup yields CDR1 SGHRS and CDR2 YFSETQ. There are 15 residues in the CDR3. DNA for the CDR3: TGCGCCAGCAGCTTTTACGAGGGAGGGAAAGAGACCCAGTACTTC. It yields the protein CASSFYEGGKETQYF. Looking up the rest from reference TRBV5-1 and TRBJ2-5 gives the full variable domain: KAGVTQTPRYLIKTRGQQVTLSCSPISGHRSVSWYQQTPGQGLQFLFEYFSETQRNKGNFPGRFSGRQFSNSRSEMNVSTLELGDSALYLCASSFYEGGKETQYFGPGTRLLVL.

This clonotype occurred a few times. The chain links TRBV5-1 to TRBJ2-1; TRBD1 is a possible D gene (6 bases). The germline V gene has CDR1 SGHRS and CDR2 YFSETQ. This CDR3 is built from 15 residues. V lost 1 base to trimming and J lost 5 bases, with 13 bases between them. CDR3 loop: CASSLLRTVNNEQFF. The CDR3 bases are TGCGCCAGCAGCTTGTTGAGGACAGTTAACAATGAGCAGTTCTTC.

The V gene is TRBV10-3, the J gene TRBJ2-7; 10 bases align to TRBD1. With V trimmed by 8 bases and J by 0 bases, 4 bases remained unmatched. Germline lookup yields CDR1 ENHRY and CDR2 SYGVKD. There are 14 residues in the CDR3. CDR3 residues: CAIGDRGSSYEQYF. The CDR3 DNA follows: TGTGCCATCGGGGACAGGGGCAGCTCCTACGAGCAGTACTTC.

This clonotype was seen repeatedly, ten times or more. One junction end disagrees with the germline gene, perhaps due to a read error. V usage is TRBV7-3 and J usage is TRBJ2-2; D call uncertain. The germline CDR1 and CDR2 sequences are SGHTA and FQGTGA. The CDR3 consists of 11 residues. The CDR3 DNA follows: TGTGCCAGCAGCATAACCGGGGAGCTGTTTTTT. Its protein product is CASSITGELFF.

The V gene is TRBV20-1, the J gene TRBJ2-1; the D call may be TRBD1 or TRBD2 (7 bases each). Germline V CDR1 and CDR2: DFQATT, SNEGSKA (reference sequence). The CDR3 spans 16 residues. V was trimmed by 6 bases and J by 4 bases, leaving 22 bases between them. The CDR3 reads CSAAEGGGGTYNEQFF. Here the CDR3 DNA reads TGCAGTGCCGCCGAAGGGGGCGGGGGAACGTACAATGAGCAGTTCTTC.